The clone carrying this T cell receptor (beta chain) showed up just a few times. The target antigen is unknown. The V end was cut by 2 bases, the J end by 5 bases, with 12 bases between. The CDR3 consists of 13 residues. The germline gives CDR1 SQVTM, CDR2 ANQGSEA. TCRdb passed the RT-PCR reads through MiXCR, listing each CDR3 protein once. The table shows a few hundred thousand distinct CDR3 sequences, with 21% occurring only once. This sample was included in a study of response to subunit inactivated influenza vaccine. Broader study findings: Few additional T cells are recruited per seasonal influenza vaccination, authors suggested.

The sequencing here drew on PBMCs from blood, taken 21 months after vaccination. V usage is TRBV29-1 and J usage is TRBJ1-1; a possible D gene is TRBD1 (5 bases). The TCR was taken from a man in his fifties or sixties who received an inactivated influenza vaccine. Here the CDR3 reads CSVESAGSTEAFF. The CDR3 DNA is TGCAGCGTTGAAAGCGCAGGGTCGACTGAAGCTTTCTTT.